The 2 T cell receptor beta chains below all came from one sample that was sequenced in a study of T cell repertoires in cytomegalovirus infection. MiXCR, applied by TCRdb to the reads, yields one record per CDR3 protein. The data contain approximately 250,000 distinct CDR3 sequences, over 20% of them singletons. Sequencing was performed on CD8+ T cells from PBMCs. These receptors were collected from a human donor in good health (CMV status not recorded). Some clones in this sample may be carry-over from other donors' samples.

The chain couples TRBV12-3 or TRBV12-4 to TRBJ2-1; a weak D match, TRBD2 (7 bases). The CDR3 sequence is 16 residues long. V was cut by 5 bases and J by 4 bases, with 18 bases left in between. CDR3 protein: CASSTPGGDPYNEQFF. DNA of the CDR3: TGTGCCAGCAGTACACCGGGGGGCGACCCGTACAATGAGCAGTTCTTC.

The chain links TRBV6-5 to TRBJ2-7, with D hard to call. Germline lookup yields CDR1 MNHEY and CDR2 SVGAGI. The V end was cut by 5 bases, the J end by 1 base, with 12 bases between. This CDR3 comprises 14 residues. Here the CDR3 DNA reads TGTGCCAGCAGTACGTGGACCGATTCCTACGAGCAGTACTTC. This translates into CASSTWTDSYEQYF.